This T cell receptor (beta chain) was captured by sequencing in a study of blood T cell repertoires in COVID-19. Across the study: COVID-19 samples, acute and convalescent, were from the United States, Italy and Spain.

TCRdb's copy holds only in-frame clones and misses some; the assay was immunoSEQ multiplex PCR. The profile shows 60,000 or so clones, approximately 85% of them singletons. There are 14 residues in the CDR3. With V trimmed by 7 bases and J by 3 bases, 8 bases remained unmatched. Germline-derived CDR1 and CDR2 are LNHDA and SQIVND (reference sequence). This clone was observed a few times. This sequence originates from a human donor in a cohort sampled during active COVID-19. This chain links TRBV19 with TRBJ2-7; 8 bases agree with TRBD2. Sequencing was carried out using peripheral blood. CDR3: CASIPGLVFYEQYF. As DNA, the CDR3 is TGTGCCAGTATTCCGGGACTAGTGTTCTACGAGCAGTACTTC.